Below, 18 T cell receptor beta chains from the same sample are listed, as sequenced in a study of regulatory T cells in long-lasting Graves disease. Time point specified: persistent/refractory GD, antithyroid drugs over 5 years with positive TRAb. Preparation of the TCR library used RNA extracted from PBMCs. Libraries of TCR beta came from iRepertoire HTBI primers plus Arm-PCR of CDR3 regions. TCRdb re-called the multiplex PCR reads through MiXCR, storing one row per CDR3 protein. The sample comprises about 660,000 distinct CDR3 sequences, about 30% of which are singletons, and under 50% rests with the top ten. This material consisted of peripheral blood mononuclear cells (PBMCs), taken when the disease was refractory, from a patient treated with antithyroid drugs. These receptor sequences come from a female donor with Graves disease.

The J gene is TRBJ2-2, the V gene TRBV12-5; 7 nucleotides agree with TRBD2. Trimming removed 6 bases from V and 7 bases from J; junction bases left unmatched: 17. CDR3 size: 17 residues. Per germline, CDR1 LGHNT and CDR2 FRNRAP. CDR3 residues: CASGSVFTREGIGELFF. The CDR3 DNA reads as TGTGCTAGTGGGTCGGTCTTTACAAGGGAGGGAATCGGGGAGCTGTTTTTT.

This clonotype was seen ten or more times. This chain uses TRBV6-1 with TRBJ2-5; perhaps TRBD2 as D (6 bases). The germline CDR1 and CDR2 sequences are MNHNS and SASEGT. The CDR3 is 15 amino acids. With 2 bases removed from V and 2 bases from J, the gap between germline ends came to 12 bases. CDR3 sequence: CASSEISGQQETQYF. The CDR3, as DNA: TGTGCCAGCAGTGAAATAAGCGGGCAGCAAGAGACCCAGTACTTC.

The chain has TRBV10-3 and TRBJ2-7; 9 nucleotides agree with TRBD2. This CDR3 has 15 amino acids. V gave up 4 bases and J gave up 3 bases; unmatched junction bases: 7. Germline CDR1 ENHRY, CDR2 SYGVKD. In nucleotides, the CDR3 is TGTGCCATCAGTGGAGATAGCGGGAGAGGCTACGAGCAGTACTTC. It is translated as CAISGDSGRGYEQYF.

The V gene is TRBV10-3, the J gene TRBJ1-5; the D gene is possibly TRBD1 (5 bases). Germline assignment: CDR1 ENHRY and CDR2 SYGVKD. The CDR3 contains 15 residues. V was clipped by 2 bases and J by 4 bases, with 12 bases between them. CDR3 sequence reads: CAISEGTDNNQPQHF. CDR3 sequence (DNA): TGTGCCATCAGTGAGGGGACGGACAATAATCAGCCCCAGCATTTT.

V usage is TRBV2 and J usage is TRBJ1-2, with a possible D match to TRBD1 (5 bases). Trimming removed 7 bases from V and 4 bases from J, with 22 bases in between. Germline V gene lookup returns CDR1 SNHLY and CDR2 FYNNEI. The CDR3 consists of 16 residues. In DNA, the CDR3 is TGTGCCAGCACCTTTAACATCCCCGGGGCAGCCTATGGCTACACCTTC. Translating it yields CASTFNIPGAAYGYTF.

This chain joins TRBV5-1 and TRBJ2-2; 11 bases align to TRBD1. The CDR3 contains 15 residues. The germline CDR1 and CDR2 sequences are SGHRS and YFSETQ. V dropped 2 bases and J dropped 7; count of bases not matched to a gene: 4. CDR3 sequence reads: CASSFRTGGNGELFF. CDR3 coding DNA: TGCGCCAGCAGCTTTAGGACAGGGGGCAACGGGGAGCTGTTTTTT.

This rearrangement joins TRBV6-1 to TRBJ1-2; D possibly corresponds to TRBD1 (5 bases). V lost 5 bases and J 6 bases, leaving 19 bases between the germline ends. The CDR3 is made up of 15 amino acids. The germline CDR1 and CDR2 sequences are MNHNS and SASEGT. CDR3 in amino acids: CASSPATPGRDGYTF. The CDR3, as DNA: TGTGCCAGCAGTCCTGCAACCCCGGGACGAGATGGCTACACCTTC.

The CDR3 nucleotides are TGCGCCAGCAGCCAGCCTACGAACACCGGGGAGCTGTTTTTT. Translated, it gives CASSQPTNTGELFF. The chain uses TRBV4-1 and TRBJ2-2; no clear D. V shed 3 bases and J shed 0 bases, with 5 bases lying between them. Germline lookup yields CDR1 MGHRA and CDR2 YSYEKL. The CDR3 is 14 residues long.

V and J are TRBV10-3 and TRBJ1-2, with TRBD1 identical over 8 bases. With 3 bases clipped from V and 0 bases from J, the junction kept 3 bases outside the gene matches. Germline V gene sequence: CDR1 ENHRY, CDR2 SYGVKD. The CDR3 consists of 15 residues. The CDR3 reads CAISDGTGANYGYTF. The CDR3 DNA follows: TGTGCCATCAGTGACGGGACAGGTGCTAACTATGGCTACACCTTC.

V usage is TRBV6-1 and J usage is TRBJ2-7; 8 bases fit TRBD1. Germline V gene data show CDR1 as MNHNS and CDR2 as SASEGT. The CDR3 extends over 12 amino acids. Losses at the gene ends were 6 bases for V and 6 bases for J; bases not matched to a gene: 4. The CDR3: CASRTGAPEQYF. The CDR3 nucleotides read TGTGCCAGCAGGACAGGGGCCCCCGAGCAGTACTTC.

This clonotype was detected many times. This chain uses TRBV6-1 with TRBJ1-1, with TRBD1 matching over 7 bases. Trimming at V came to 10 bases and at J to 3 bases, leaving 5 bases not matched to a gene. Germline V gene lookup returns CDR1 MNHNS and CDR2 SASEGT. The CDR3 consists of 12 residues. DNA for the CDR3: TGTGCCACGACAGGGTGGGACACTGAAGCTTTCTTT. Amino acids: CATTGWDTEAFF.

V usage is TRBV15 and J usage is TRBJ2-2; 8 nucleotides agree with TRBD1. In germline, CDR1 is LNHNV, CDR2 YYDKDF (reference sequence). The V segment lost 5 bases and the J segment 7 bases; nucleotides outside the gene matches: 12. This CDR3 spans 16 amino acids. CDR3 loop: CATSVADRGHGGELFF. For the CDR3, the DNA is TGTGCCACCAGCGTAGCCGACAGGGGACATGGCGGGGAGCTGTTTTTT.

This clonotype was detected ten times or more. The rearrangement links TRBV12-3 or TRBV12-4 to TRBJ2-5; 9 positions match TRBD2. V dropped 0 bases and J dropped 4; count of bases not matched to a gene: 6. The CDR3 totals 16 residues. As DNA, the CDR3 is TGTGCCAGCAGTTTAGCGGTAGCGGGAGAGAGAGAGACCCAGTACTTC. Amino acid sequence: CASSLAVAGERETQYF.

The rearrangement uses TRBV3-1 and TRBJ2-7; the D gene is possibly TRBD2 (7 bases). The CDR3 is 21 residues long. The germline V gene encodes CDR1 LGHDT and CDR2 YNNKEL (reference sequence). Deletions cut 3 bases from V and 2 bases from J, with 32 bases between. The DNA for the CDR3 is TGTGCCAGCAGCCACCTCACGCGGAGGGGGGGGAACCGGGACTACACCTACGAGCAGTACTTC. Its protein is CASSHLTRRGGNRDYTYEQYF.

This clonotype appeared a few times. The CDR3 bases are TGTGCCAGCAGCCAAGAACAGGGGGGGGCCTACGAGCAGTACTTC. Residues: CASSQEQGGAYEQYF. This chain links TRBV3-1 with TRBJ2-7; D may be TRBD1 (8 bases). The V and J ends lost 0 bases and 2 bases respectively, with 11 bases between them. This CDR3 spans 15 amino acids. Germline values: CDR1 LGHDT, CDR2 YNNKEL (reference sequence).

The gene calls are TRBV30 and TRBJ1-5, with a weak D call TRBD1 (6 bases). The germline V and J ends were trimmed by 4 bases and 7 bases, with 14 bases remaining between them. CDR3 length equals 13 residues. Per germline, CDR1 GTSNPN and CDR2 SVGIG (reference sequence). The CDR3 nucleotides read TGTGCCTGGACGACAGGCACCTGGCAGCCCCAGCATTTT. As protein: CAWTTGTWQPQHF.

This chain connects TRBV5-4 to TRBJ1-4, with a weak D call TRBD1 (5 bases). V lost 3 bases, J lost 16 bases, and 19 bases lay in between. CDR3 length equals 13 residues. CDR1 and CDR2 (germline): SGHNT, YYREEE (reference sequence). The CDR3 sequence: CASSSSGAPGSFF. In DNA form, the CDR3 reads TGTGCCAGCAGCTCTTCTGGGGCGCCTGGATCGTTTTTT.

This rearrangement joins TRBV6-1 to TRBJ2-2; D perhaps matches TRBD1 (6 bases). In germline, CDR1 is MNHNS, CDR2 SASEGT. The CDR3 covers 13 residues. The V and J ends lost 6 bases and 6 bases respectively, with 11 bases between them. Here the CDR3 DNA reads TGTGCCAGCAGAGAGACAGGCGCCGGGGAGCTGTTTTTT. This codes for CASRETGAGELFF.